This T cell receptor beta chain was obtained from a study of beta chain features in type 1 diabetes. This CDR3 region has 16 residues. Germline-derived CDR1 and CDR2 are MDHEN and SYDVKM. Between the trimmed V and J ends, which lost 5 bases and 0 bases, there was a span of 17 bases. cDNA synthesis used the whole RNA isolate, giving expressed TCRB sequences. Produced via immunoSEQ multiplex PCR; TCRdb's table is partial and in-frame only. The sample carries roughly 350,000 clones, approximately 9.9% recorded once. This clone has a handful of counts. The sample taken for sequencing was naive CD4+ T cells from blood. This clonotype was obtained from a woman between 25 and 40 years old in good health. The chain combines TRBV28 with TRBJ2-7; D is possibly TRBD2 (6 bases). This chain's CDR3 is CASSKGPASVSYEQYF. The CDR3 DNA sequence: TGTGCCAGCAGTAAAGGGCCGGCTAGCGTCTCCTACGAGCAGTACTTC. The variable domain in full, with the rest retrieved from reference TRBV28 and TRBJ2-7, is DVKVTQSSRYLVKRTGEKVFLECVQDMDHENMFWYRQDPGLGLRLIYFSYDVKMKEKGDIPEGYSVSREKKERFSLILESASTNQTSMYLCASSKGPASVSYEQYFGPGTRLTVT.